The 25 T cell receptor beta chains presented below share a single source sample, sequenced in a study of cytomegalovirus exposure and HLA in healthy donors. Use of 60 Vbeta and 13 Jbeta primers characterized the PCR. Libraries were prepared by immunoSEQ multiplex PCR; TCRdb keeps only in-frame clonotypes and omits some of them. This sample has 150,000 to 200,000 clones; around 77% occur once, and the top ten carry under 2.5%. Material: PBMCs. These receptors originate from a man aged 55-75 years in good health and CMV-seronegative.

The chain has TRBV6-5 and TRBJ2-4; D call uncertain. CDR3 length equals 15 residues. Germline V gene lookup returns CDR1 MNHEY and CDR2 SVGAGI. V lost 2 bases and J 0 bases, leaving 8 bases between the germline ends. The DNA for the CDR3 is TGTGCCAGCAGTTACATCCCAATAGCCAAAAACATTCAGTACTTC. Translated: CASSYIPIAKNIQYF.

This sequence joins TRBV5-1 and TRBJ2-1, with TRBD2 matching 8 bases. CDR1 is SGHRS and CDR2 is YFSETQ in the germline V gene. CDR3 length equals 15 residues. The V gene end was trimmed by 0 bases and the J gene end by 8 bases; junction bases not matched to a gene: 7. CDR3 protein: CASSLDGSGIDEQFF. The CDR3 DNA sequence: TGCGCCAGCAGCTTGGATGGTAGCGGGATAGATGAGCAGTTCTTC. Full variable domain (missing parts from reference TRBV5-1 and TRBJ2-1): KAGVTQTPRYLIKTRGQQVTLSCSPISGHRSVSWYQQTPGQGLQFLFEYFSETQRNKGNFPGRFSGRQFSNSRSEMNVSTLELGDSALYLCASSLDGSGIDEQFFGPGTRLTVL.

The genes are TRBV5-6 and TRBJ2-1; 11 bases map to TRBD2. The CDR3 is 18 amino acids. CDR1 and CDR2 (germline): SGHDT, YYEEEE. Germline trimming cut 4 bases from V and 6 bases from J; bases unmatched to any gene: 15. This CDR3 reads CASSVTSGRNKGVNEQFF. The DNA of the CDR3 is TGTGCCAGCAGCGTCACTAGCGGGAGAAATAAAGGAGTCAATGAGCAGTTCTTC.

The chain recombines TRBV29-1 with TRBJ2-1; the match to TRBD1 covers 10 bases. Germline CDR1 SQVTM, CDR2 ANQGSEA. With V trimmed by 7 bases and J by 7 bases, 10 bases remained unmatched. There are 14 residues in the CDR3. The CDR3 sequence is CSAKTGGGLNEQFF. The DNA for the CDR3 is TGCAGCGCCAAGACAGGGGGCGGACTGAATGAGCAGTTCTTC.

J is TRBJ2-7 and V is TRBV7-9; 8 bases map to TRBD1. CDR1 and CDR2 from the germline V gene are SEHNR and FQNEAQ (reference sequence). The V gene end was trimmed by 4 bases and the J gene end by 4 bases; junction bases not matched to a gene: 9. The CDR3 totals 15 residues. The CDR3 DNA reads TGTGCCAGCAGCTCTCCCCAGGGGGCAGTTTACGAGCAGTACTTC. Protein product: CASSSPQGAVYEQYF.

The chain recombines TRBV25-1 with TRBJ2-4; TRBD1 matches 9 bases. Germline CDR1 MGHDK, CDR2 SYGVNS. Trimming cost V 3 bases and J 4 bases; bases outside gene matches: 1. This CDR3 comprises 14 residues. CDR3 amino acids: CASSEGTGKNIQYF. In DNA form, the CDR3 reads TGTGCCAGCAGTGAGGGGACAGGGAAAAACATTCAGTACTTC.

The chain recombines TRBV4-1 with TRBJ2-7, with D possibly matching TRBD2 (6 bases). Germline loops: CDR1 MGHRA, CDR2 YSYEKL. This CDR3 comprises 13 residues. V was shortened by 2 bases and J by 4 bases, with 9 bases between the two germline ends. For the CDR3, the DNA is TGCGCCAGCAGCCAACTGGAGGGTTACGAGCAGTACTTC. Translation: CASSQLEGYEQYF.

The V gene is TRBV28, the J gene TRBJ2-5, with D possibly matching TRBD1 (6 bases). Germline V gene sequence: CDR1 MDHEN, CDR2 SYDVKM. This CDR3 contains 16 residues. V was trimmed by 4 bases and J by 2 bases, leaving 17 bases between them. CDR3 protein: CASSSFFGTFQETQYF. As DNA, the CDR3 is TGTGCCAGCAGTTCGTTCTTCGGGACATTTCAAGAGACCCAGTACTTC.

The chain couples TRBV2 to TRBJ1-1, with D possibly TRBD1 on 5 matching bases. CDR1 SNHLY and CDR2 FYNNEI come from the germline V gene. The CDR3 length is 14 residues. V was clipped by 3 bases and J by 0 bases, with 8 bases between them. CDR3: CASSEPRVNTEAFF. The DNA for the CDR3 is TGTGCCAGCAGTGAGCCCAGGGTGAACACTGAAGCTTTCTTT.

The chain recombines TRBV30 with TRBJ2-2; 10 positions match TRBD2. The CDR3 runs 17 residues. Trimming cost V 0 bases and J 0 bases; bases outside gene matches: 4. Germline values: CDR1 GTSNPN, CDR2 SVGIG (reference sequence). CDR3 DNA: TGTGCCTGGAGTGTAGCGCTAGCGGGAGCGAACACCGGGGAGCTGTTTTTT. It encodes CAWSVALAGANTGELFF.

The V gene is TRBV5-1, the J gene TRBJ2-2; 7 nucleotides align to TRBD1. Losses at the gene ends were 0 bases for V and 8 bases for J; bases not matched to a gene: 7. Germline CDR1 is SGHRS and CDR2 is YFSETQ. CDR3 length: 15 amino acids. CDR3 coding DNA: TGCGCCAGCAGCTTGGGGAACAGGGGATCAGGGGAGCTGTTTTTT. Amino acid sequence: CASSLGNRGSGELFF.

V usage is TRBV5-4 and J usage is TRBJ2-7, with 7 bases identical to TRBD2. Germline CDR1 SGHNT, CDR2 YYREEE (reference sequence). This CDR3 spans 15 amino acids. J lost 7 bases, V lost 3 bases, and 13 bases had no gene match. The CDR3, as DNA: TGTGCCAGCAGCTCCCAGAGGGAGGGCCCTCGGGAGCAGTACTTC. This encodes CASSSQREGPREQYF. The variable domain in full, completed from reference TRBV5-4 and TRBJ2-7, reads ETGVTQSPTHLIKTRGQQVTLRCSSQSGHNTVSWYQQALGQGPQFIFQYYREEENGRGNFPPRFSGLQFPNYSSELNVNALELDDSALYLCASSSQREGPREQYFGPGTRLTVT.

The chain recombines TRBV11-2 with TRBJ2-7; 9 bases line up with TRBD1. The V gene's germline CDR1 is SGHAT and CDR2 FQNNGV. The CDR3 covers 15 residues. Trimming cost V 5 bases and J 1 base; bases outside gene matches: 6. The CDR3 nucleotides are TGTGCCAGCAGCCTAACCGGGACAGGGTCCTACGAGCAGTACTTC. This codes for CASSLTGTGSYEQYF.

The chain recombines TRBV7-6 with TRBJ1-4; 7 bases map to TRBD1. The germline V gene encodes CDR1 SGHVS and CDR2 FNYEAQ. With V trimmed by 5 bases and J by 0 bases, 6 bases remained unmatched. CDR3 length: 16 residues. This chain's CDR3 is CASSLGQVATNEKLFF. CDR3 DNA sequence: TGTGCCAGCAGCCTCGGACAGGTTGCAACTAATGAAAAACTGTTTTTT.

The rearrangement links TRBV5-1 to TRBJ2-7, with D perhaps matching TRBD2 (6 bases). CDR3 size: 17 residues. V dropped 0 bases and J dropped 3 bases, with 19 bases sitting between them. Germline CDR1 and CDR2: SGHRS and YFSETQ. CDR3 sequence (DNA): TGCGCCAGCAGCTTGGGTCGCGGGACGCTCGGAAACTACGAGCAGTACTTC. It translates to CASSLGRGTLGNYEQYF.

The chain employs TRBV5-1 and TRBJ1-2; 11 bases match TRBD1. V gave up 4 bases and J gave up 4 bases; unmatched junction bases: 6. CDR3 length: 15 residues. Per germline, CDR1 SGHRS and CDR2 YFSETQ. This CDR3 is CASSPGQGASYGYTF. The CDR3 DNA reads TGCGCCAGCAGCCCCGGACAGGGGGCATCCTATGGCTACACCTTC.

The rearrangement joins TRBV9 to TRBJ2-5; no firm D call. Trimming removed 0 bases at V and 3 bases at J, with 15 bases between. Germline CDR1 reads SGDLS; CDR2 reads YYNGEE. The CDR3 covers 16 residues. The CDR3 sequence: CASSVGGAVRKETQYF. CDR3 in DNA: TGTGCCAGCAGCGTAGGTGGTGCGGTGAGAAAAGAGACCCAGTACTTC.

This chain connects TRBV6-1 to TRBJ1-2; 7 bases are a match to TRBD1. The length of the CDR3 is 15 residues. Germline loops: CDR1 MNHNS, CDR2 SASEGT. V shed 6 bases, J shed 4 bases, and the junction held 11 bases outside the gene matches. The CDR3 is CASSNTGAVGYGYTF. Here the CDR3 DNA reads TGTGCCAGCAGCAATACAGGGGCGGTTGGCTATGGCTACACCTTC.

This clone appeared once. The chain uses TRBV5-4 and TRBJ2-6; TRBD2 aligns across 12 bases. Germline CDR1 and CDR2: SGHNT and YYREEE (reference sequence). The CDR3 extends over 18 amino acids. V lost 4 bases to trimming and J lost 0 bases; unmatched junction nucleotides: 5. The CDR3 spells CASSTGLAGFSGANVLTF. As DNA, the CDR3 is TGTGCCAGCAGCACCGGACTAGCGGGGTTCTCTGGGGCCAACGTCCTGACTTTC.

The CDR3 spells CAIRQADYGYTF. CDR3 DNA sequence: TGTGCCATAAGACAGGCGGACTATGGCTACACCTTC. The V call is TRBV2, the J call TRBJ1-2; TRBD1 is a possible D gene (6 bases). CDR1 is SNHLY, CDR2 FYNNEI, per germline. The CDR3 has 12 amino acids. V lost 10 bases, J lost 3 bases, and 12 bases lay in between.

The V and J genes are TRBV18 and TRBJ1-1; no definite D call. The CDR3 is 13 amino acids. Germline V gene data show CDR1 as KGHSH and CDR2 as LQKENI. The V end was cut by 5 bases, the J end by 7 bases, with 14 bases between. This CDR3 reads CASSIAREGEAFF. The CDR3 DNA sequence: TGTGCCAGCTCAATCGCCCGGGAAGGTGAAGCTTTCTTT.

This clone was detected a few times. The chain is built from TRBV5-8 and TRBJ1-1, with a weak D call TRBD1 (6 bases). Trimming shortened V by 4 bases and J by 2 bases, and 15 bases separated the two germline ends. From germline, CDR1 is SGHTS and CDR2 YDEGEE. The CDR3 sequence is 15 residues long. CDR3 DNA sequence: TGTGCCAGCAGCATGAACAGGGTTTTTAACACTGAAGCTTTCTTT. It translates to CASSMNRVFNTEAFF.

The J gene is TRBJ2-7, the V gene TRBV7-2; D is unclear. Germline V gene sequence: CDR1 SGHTA, CDR2 FQGNSA. Trimming cost V 0 bases and J 2 bases, with 11 bases left between them. CDR3 size: 15 residues. DNA for the CDR3: TGTGCCAGCAGCTTAGCCAAAGGAGCAGCCTACGAGCAGTACTTC. Translation: CASSLAKGAAYEQYF.

This clone was observed a handful of times. This chain connects TRBV2 to TRBJ1-5, with 7 nucleotides matching TRBD1. The trim removed 4 bases at V and 6 bases at J, leaving 3 bases unmatched. Per the germline V gene, CDR1 is SNHLY and CDR2 is FYNNEI. This CDR3 has 13 amino acids. CDR3: CASSGSGGQPQHF. CDR3 coding DNA: TGTGCCAGCAGTGGGTCAGGGGGTCAGCCCCAGCATTTT.

The sample holds one count of this clone. The chain carries TRBV7-2 and TRBJ2-7; D perhaps matches TRBD2 (5 bases). V lost 1 base to trimming and J lost 7 bases, with 14 bases between them. The CDR3 length is 14 residues. Germline-derived CDR1 and CDR2 are SGHTA and FQGNSA. The CDR3 DNA follows: TGTGCCAGCAGCTTAGGACTCCACTCGGGGGAGCAGTACTTC. Residues: CASSLGLHSGEQYF.